This T cell receptor beta chain was captured by sequencing in a study of T cells after yellow fever vaccination. This clonotype was seen just once. V lost 10 bases to trimming and J lost 7 bases, with 9 bases between them. Germline-derived CDR1 and CDR2 are KGHDR and SFDVKD. The CDR3 totals 11 residues. TCRdb re-called the 5' RACE reads with MiXCR, one entry per CDR3 protein. The sample includes about 630,000 distinct CDR3 sequences, around 12% of them seen just once. The gene calls are TRBV24-1 and TRBJ2-2; D call uncertain. The receptor was isolated from a man in his thirties or forties who received the YFV17D yellow fever vaccine. The source material was PBMCs, sampled on the day of the yellow fever booster vaccination. CDR3 loop: CATWGLGELFF. In DNA, the CDR3 is TGTGCCACTTGGGGTCTCGGGGAGCTGTTTTTT.